This entry features one T cell receptor (beta chain) sequence. The antigen is unknown. This sample was taken from a study of post-analysis software for immune sequencing data. Overall study: Recorded subtypes: relapsing-remitting, secondary progressive, progressive-relapsing; some patients unannotated. Study-wide results and caveats: Patients showed TRBV5-6, TRBV5-1 and TRBV20-1 among five TRBV segments more frequent than in controls.

This CDR3 has 16 amino acids. Germline CDR1 and CDR2: MDHEN and SYDVKM. The V end lost 1 base, the J end lost 5 bases, and 14 bases lay between the germline ends. Tagging with unique molecular identifiers was a feature of the TCR beta cDNA libraries. TCRdb recomputed calls from the PCR reads with MiXCR, one row per CDR3 protein. This repertoire shows roughly 430,000 distinct CDR3 sequences, roughly 40% found once; its top ten account for less than 8%. The sequencing input was blood. The TCR sequence derives from a girl aged 2 to 9 with multiple sclerosis. The chain is built from TRBV28 and TRBJ1-4; D gene ambiguous. The CDR3 nucleotides read TGTGCCAGCAGTTTATCCTCCGGGTTCTACAATGAAAAACTGTTTTTT. Translated: CASSLSSGFYNEKLFF.